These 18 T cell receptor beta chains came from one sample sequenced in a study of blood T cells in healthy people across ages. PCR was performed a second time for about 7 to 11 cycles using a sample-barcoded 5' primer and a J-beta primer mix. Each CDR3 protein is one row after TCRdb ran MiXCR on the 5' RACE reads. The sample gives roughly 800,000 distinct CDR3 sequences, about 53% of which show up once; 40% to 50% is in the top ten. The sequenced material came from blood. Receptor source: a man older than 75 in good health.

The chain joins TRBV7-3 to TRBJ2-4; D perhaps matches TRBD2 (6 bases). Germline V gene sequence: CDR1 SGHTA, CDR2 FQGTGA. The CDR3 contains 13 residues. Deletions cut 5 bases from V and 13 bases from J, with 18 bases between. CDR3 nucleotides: TGTGCCAGCAGCCGAACTAGCATCGGCGGGCAGTACTTC. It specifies CASSRTSIGGQYF. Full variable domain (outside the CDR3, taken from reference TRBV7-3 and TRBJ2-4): GAGVSQTPSNKVTEKGKYVELRCDPISGHTALYWYRQSLGQGPEFLIYFQGTGAADDSGLPNDRFFAVRPEGSVSTLKIQRTERGDSAVYLCASSRTSIGGQYFGAGTRLSVL.

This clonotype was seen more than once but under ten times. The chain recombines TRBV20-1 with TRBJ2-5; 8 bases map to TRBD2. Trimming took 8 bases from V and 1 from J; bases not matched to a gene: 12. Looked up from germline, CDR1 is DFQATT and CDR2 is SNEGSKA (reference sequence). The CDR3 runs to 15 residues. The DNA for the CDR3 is TGCAGTCTATCAGAAGCTAGCGGGCTCCAAGAGACCCAGTACTTC. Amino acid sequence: CSLSEASGLQETQYF.

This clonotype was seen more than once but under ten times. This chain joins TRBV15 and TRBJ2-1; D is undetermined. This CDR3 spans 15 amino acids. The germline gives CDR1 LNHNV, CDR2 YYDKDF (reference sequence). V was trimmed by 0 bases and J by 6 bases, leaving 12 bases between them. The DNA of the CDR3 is TGTGCCACCAGCAGAGAAGAGGCAGTAACCAATGAGCAGTTCTTC. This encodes CATSREEAVTNEQFF.

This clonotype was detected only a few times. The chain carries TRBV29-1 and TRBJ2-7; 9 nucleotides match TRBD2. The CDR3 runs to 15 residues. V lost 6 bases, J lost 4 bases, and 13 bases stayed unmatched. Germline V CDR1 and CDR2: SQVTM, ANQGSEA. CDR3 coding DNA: TGCAGCGTGATCCGAAGGGCGGGAGGGCCTTACGAGCAGTACTTC. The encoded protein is CSVIRRAGGPYEQYF.

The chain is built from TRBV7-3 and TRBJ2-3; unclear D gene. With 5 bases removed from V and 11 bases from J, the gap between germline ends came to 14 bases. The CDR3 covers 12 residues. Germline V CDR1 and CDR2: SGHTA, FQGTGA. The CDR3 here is CASSPRTGLQYF. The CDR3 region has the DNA TGTGCCAGCAGCCCCCGGACCGGGTTGCAGTATTTT. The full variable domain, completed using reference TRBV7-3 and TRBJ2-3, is GAGVSQTPSNKVTEKGKYVELRCDPISGHTALYWYRQSLGQGPEFLIYFQGTGAADDSGLPNDRFFAVRPEGSVSTLKIQRTERGDSAVYLCASSPRTGLQYFGPGTRLTVL.

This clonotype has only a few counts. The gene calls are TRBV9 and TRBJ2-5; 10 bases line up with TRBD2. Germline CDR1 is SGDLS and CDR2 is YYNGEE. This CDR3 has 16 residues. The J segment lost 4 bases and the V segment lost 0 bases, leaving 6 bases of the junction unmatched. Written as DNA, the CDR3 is TGTGCCAGCAGCGTAGGGCTAGCGGGAGCCCCAGAGACCCAGTACTTC. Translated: CASSVGLAGAPETQYF.

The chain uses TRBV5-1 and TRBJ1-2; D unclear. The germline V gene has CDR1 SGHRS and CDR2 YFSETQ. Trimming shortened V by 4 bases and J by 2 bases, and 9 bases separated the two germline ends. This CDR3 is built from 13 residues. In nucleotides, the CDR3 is TGCGCCAGCAGCGCGACCGGGAACTATGGCTACACCTTC. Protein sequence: CASSATGNYGYTF.

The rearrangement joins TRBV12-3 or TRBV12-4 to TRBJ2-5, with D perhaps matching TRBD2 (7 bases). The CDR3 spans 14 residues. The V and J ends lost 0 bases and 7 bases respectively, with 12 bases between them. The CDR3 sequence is CASSLATRGGTQYF. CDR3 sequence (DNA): TGTGCCAGCAGTTTAGCGACGAGGGGGGGGACCCAGTACTTC.

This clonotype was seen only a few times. CDR3 sequence (DNA): TGTGCCAGCAGCCCCCCGACAGGGGCTACCTATGGCTACACCTTC. As protein: CASSPPTGATYGYTF. V and J are TRBV5-6 and TRBJ1-2; 8 nucleotides align to TRBD1. V lost 4 bases and J lost 4; bases outside the gene matches: 9. The CDR3 covers 15 residues. Per the germline V gene, CDR1 is SGHDT and CDR2 is YYEEEE.

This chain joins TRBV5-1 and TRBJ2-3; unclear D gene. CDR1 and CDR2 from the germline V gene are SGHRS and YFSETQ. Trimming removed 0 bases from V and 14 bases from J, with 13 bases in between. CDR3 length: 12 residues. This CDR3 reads CASSLEGGYAYF. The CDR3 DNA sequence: TGCGCCAGCAGCTTGGAAGGCGGATACGCGTATTTT.

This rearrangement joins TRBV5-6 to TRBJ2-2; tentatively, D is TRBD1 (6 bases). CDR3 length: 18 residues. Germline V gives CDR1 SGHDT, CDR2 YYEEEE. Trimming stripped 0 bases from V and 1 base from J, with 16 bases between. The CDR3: CASSLATPLGGNTGELFF. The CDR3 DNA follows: TGTGCCAGCAGCTTGGCCACCCCACTAGGGGGGAACACCGGGGAGCTGTTTTTT.

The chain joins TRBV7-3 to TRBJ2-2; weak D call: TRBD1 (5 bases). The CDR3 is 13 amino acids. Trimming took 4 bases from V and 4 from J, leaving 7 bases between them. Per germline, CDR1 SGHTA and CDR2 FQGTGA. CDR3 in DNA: TGTGCCAGCAGCTCAGGGCCCACCGGGGAGCTGTTTTTT. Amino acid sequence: CASSSGPTGELFF.

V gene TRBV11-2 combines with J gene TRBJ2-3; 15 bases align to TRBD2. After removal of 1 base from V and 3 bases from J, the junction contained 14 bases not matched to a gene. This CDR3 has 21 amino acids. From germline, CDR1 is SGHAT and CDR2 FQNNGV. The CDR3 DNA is TGTGCCAGCAGCTTAGTCCCTTGGACTAGCGGGAGGGGGTTGTTTACAGATACGCAGTATTTT. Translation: CASSLVPWTSGRGLFTDTQYF.

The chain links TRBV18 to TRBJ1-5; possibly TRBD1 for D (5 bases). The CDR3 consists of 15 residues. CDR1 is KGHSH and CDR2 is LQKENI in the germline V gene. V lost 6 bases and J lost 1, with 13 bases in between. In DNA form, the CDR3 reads TGTGCCAGCTCCACCGATGGGGGAAGCAATCAGCCCCAGCATTTT. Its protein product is CASSTDGGSNQPQHF.

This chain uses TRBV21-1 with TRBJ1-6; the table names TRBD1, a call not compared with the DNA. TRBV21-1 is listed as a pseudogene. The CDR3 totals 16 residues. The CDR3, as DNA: TGTGCCAGCAGCAAAAAAGGCCAGGGGCCAAGGGCACCCCTCCACTTT. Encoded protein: CASSKKGQGPRAPLHF.

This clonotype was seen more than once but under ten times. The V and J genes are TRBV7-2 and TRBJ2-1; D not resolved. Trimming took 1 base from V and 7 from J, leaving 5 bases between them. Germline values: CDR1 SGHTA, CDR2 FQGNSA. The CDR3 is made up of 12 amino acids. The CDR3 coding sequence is TGTGCCAGCAGCTTAGGGCGGAATGAGCAGTTCTTC. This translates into CASSLGRNEQFF. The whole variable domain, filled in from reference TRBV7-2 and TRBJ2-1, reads GAGVSQSPSNKVTEKGKDVELRCDPISGHTALYWYRQSLGQGLEFLIYFQGNSAPDKSGLPSDRFSAERTGGSVSTLTIQRTQQEDSAVYLCASSLGRNEQFFGPGTRLTVL.

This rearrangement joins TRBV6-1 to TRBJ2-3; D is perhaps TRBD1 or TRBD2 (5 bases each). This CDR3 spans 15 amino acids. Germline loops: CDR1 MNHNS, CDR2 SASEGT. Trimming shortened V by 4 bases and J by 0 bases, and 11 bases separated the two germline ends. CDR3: CASSGYRTSTDTQYF. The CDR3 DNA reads TGTGCCAGCAGTGGATACAGGACTAGCACAGATACGCAGTATTTT.

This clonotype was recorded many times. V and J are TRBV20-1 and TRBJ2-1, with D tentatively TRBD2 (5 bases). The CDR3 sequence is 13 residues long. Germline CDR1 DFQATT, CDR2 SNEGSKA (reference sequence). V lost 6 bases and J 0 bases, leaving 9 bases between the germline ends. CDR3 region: CSAQADSYNEQFF. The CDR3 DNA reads TGCAGTGCGCAAGCGGACTCCTACAATGAGCAGTTCTTC.